Presented here are 13 T cell receptor beta chains from one specimen sequenced in a study of blood T cells in healthy people across ages. Through a sample-barcoded 5' primer and a J-beta primer mix, a second PCR was run for roughly 6 to 11 cycles. TCRdb reprocessed the 5' RACE reads via MiXCR and lists one record per CDR3 protein. The profile shows approximately 1,700,000 distinct CDR3 sequences, about two fifths of them singletons. Material for sequencing was blood. The receptors originated from a human donor in good health.

This clonotype was found a few times. CDR3: CASSWGTELNTEAFF. CDR3 nucleotides: TGTGCCAGCAGCTGGGGGACAGAATTGAACACTGAAGCTTTCTTT. The chain couples TRBV7-3 to TRBJ1-1; 7 nucleotides align to TRBD1. This CDR3 spans 15 amino acids. Germline-derived CDR1 and CDR2 are SGHTA and FQGTGA. V was clipped by 4 bases and J by 0 bases; unmatched bases: 5.

The table lists this clonotype with many counts. The chain combines TRBV7-3 with TRBJ2-7; D call uncertain. The CDR3 spans 13 residues. The germline CDR1 and CDR2 sequences are SGHTA and FQGTGA. Trimming removed 0 bases from V and 3 bases from J, with 6 bases in between. CDR3: CASSLTQHYEQYF. CDR3 nucleotide sequence: TGTGCCAGCAGCTTAACGCAGCACTACGAGCAGTACTTC. Variable domain in full (rest from reference TRBV7-3 and TRBJ2-7): GAGVSQTPSNKVTEKGKYVELRCDPISGHTALYWYRQSLGQGPEFLIYFQGTGAADDSGLPNDRFFAVRPEGSVSTLKIQRTERGDSAVYLCASSLTQHYEQYFGPGTRLTVT.

V is TRBV6-5 and J is TRBJ2-2, with 8 nucleotides matching TRBD2. V lost 3 bases and J lost 4; bases outside the gene matches: 7. The germline CDR1 and CDR2 sequences are MNHEY and SVGAGI. The CDR3 extends over 16 amino acids. The CDR3 is CASSYYGTRVTGELFF. The CDR3 nucleotides read TGTGCCAGCAGTTATTATGGGACTAGGGTCACCGGGGAGCTGTTTTTT.

This clonotype appeared a few times. The rearrangement uses TRBV12-3 or TRBV12-4 and TRBJ2-2; D is ambiguous. Trimming stripped 3 bases from V and 1 base from J, with 12 bases between. The CDR3 length is 16 residues. The CDR3 region has the DNA TGTGCCAGCAGTTTGCAATTCAGCAAGAACACCGGGGAGCTGTTTTTT. Amino acids: CASSLQFSKNTGELFF.

This clonotype appeared a few times. Mismatch with germline at one junction end may stem from a read error. The gene calls are TRBV12-3 or TRBV12-4 and TRBJ2-5, with a tentative D call TRBD1 (5 bases). The CDR3 totals 12 residues. This chain's CDR3 is CACSLERGTQYF. CDR3 in DNA: TGTGCCTGCAGTTTAGAAAGGGGGACCCAGTACTTC.

This chain connects TRBV20-1 to TRBJ2-7, with 8 bases that match TRBD2. TRBJ2-5 explains the end of the DNA better; the J call may be wrong. Germline CDR1 is DFQATT and CDR2 is SNEGSKA (reference sequence). The CDR3 has 14 residues. In DNA, the CDR3 is TGCAGTGCTGCAGCGGGGGAATTGAAGCAGACCCAGTACTTC. It specifies CSAAAGELKQTQYF.

V is TRBV4-3 and J is TRBJ1-2; TRBD1 might be the D (5 bases). CDR1 LGHNA and CDR2 YSLEER come from the germline V gene. The CDR3 covers 18 residues. Trimming stripped 0 bases from V and 0 bases from J, with 17 bases between. CDR3 nucleotide sequence: TGCGCCAGCAGCCAAGACAGGGCCGGACCCTATACTAACTATGGCTACACCTTC. It yields the protein CASSQDRAGPYTNYGYTF.

The chain has TRBV7-9 and TRBJ2-5; no definite D call. Germline CDR1 and CDR2: SEHNR and FQNEAQ (reference sequence). CDR3 length: 19 residues. The ends were cut back, 8 bases at V and 1 base at J, with 29 bases in the middle. The CDR3 is CASSLSLRTKRHFQETQYF. CDR3 in DNA: TGTGCCAGCTCTCTCTCGTTAAGAACTAAACGACACTTCCAAGAGACCCAGTACTTC. Full variable domain (missing parts from reference TRBV7-9 and TRBJ2-5): DTGVSQNPRHKITKRGQNVTFRCDPISEHNRLYWYRQTLGQGPEFLTYFQNEAQLEKSRLLSDRFSAERPKGSFSTLEIQRTEQGDSAMYLCASSLSLRTKRHFQETQYFGPGTRLLVL.

This chain links TRBV6-5 with TRBJ2-1; TRBD2 matches 9 bases. Looked up from germline, CDR1 is MNHEY and CDR2 is SVGAGI. The length of the CDR3 is 16 residues. V dropped 5 bases and J dropped 8; count of bases not matched to a gene: 13. In nucleotides, the CDR3 is TGTGCCAGCAGTCTCTTCGGGACTAGCCCCCCCCATGAGCAGTTCTTC. Its translation: CASSLFGTSPPHEQFF.

About this clonotype: It may be a read error: a sequence one base away is much more abundant. The gene calls are TRBV27 and TRBJ2-4, with D uncertain. V lost 6 bases, J lost 13 bases, and 19 bases lay in between. CDR3 length: 13 amino acids. Looked up from germline, CDR1 is MNHEY and CDR2 is SMNVEV (reference sequence). Here the CDR3 reads CASSQDPYNEQYF. The DNA for the CDR3 is TGTGCCAGCAGCCAGGACCCCTACAATGAGCAGTACTTC.

In this sample, this clonotype turned up a few times. The CDR3 is CASSLGRGRGVTDEQFF. Written as DNA, the CDR3 is TGTGCCAGCAGCTTAGGTCGCGGGCGGGGGGTGACTGATGAGCAGTTCTTC. The J gene is TRBJ2-1, the V gene TRBV7-3; 8 positions agree with TRBD2. V lost 2 bases to trimming and J lost 8 bases; unmatched junction nucleotides: 14. CDR3 length equals 17 residues. Germline V CDR1 and CDR2: SGHTA, FQGTGA.

The table lists this clonotype with a few counts. The chain links TRBV5-5 to TRBJ1-1, with D perhaps TRBD1 (5 bases). Germline V gene data show CDR1 as SGHKS and CDR2 as YYEKEE (reference sequence). V was trimmed by 6 bases and J by 3 bases, leaving 15 bases between them. The CDR3 length is 14 residues. DNA for the CDR3: TGTGCCAGCAACCGCGACACGGGGGACACTGAAGCTTTCTTT. It translates to CASNRDTGDTEAFF.

This clonotype was seen more than once but under ten times. The genes are TRBV4-2 and TRBJ2-1; 11 bases fit TRBD2. The CDR3 loop spans 17 amino acids. J lost 4 bases, V lost 3 bases, and 8 bases had no gene match. Per the germline V gene, CDR1 is LGHNA and CDR2 is YNFKEQ. CDR3 residues: CASSQAVAGGRYNEQFF. CDR3 nucleotides: TGTGCCAGCAGCCAGGCGGTAGCGGGGGGGCGGTACAATGAGCAGTTCTTC.